Shown below are 22 T cell receptor beta chains from a single sample sequenced in a study of T-cell memory formation after mild COVID-19. TCRdb itself ran the 5' RACE reads through MiXCR, one entry per CDR3 protein. The sample carries 400,000 to 500,000 distinct CDR3 sequences, approximately 20% recorded once. Source material: PBMCs or a T cell subset sorted from them (not recorded which). These receptors all stem from an adult woman who had mild COVID-19 (a few samples of this study predate the infection). Cell type and time point are not known.

This clonotype was seen more than once but under ten times. The genes are TRBV7-3 and TRBJ2-7; D perhaps matches TRBD2 (5 bases). V was cut by 5 bases and J by 1 base, with 12 bases left in between. The CDR3 length is 14 residues. CDR1 SGHTA and CDR2 FQGTGA come from the germline V gene. CDR3 loop: CASSPTLDSYEQYF. The CDR3 bases are TGTGCCAGCAGCCCAACACTAGATTCCTACGAGCAGTACTTC.

V is TRBV20-1 and J is TRBJ2-7; 9 bases are a match to TRBD1. J was trimmed by 2 bases and V by 1 base; bases with no gene match: 3. The CDR3 runs to 14 residues. Germline CDR1 is DFQATT and CDR2 is SNEGSKA (reference sequence). CDR3 protein: CSARGQGVAYEQYV. The CDR3 DNA reads TGCAGTGCTAGAGGACAGGGGGTTGCCTACGAGCAGTACGTC.

J is TRBJ1-4 and V is TRBV4-1, with D perhaps matching TRBD1 (5 bases). V lost 3 bases and J 7 bases, leaving 15 bases between the germline ends. Germline CDR1 is MGHRA and CDR2 is YSYEKL. This CDR3 contains 15 residues. In nucleotides, the CDR3 is TGCGCCAGCAGCCACGTCGCAGGGTCGGGTGAAAAACTGTTTTTT. It yields the protein CASSHVAGSGEKLFF.

The J gene is TRBJ2-3, the V gene TRBV7-3; tentative D call: TRBD2 (5 bases). The CDR3 covers 15 residues. CDR1 is SGHTA, CDR2 FQGTGA, per germline. Trimming took 2 bases from V and 3 from J, leaving 12 bases between them. The CDR3 DNA follows: TGTGCCAGCAGCTTAGTGGGAGTAGGGACAGATACGCAGTATTTT. This translates into CASSLVGVGTDTQYF.

This clonotype occurred a few times. The genes are TRBV4-1 and TRBJ2-1; D perhaps matches TRBD1 (5 bases). Germline loops: CDR1 MGHRA, CDR2 YSYEKL. V was trimmed by 0 bases and J by 9 bases, leaving 9 bases between them. This CDR3 is 13 amino acids long. The CDR3 here is CASSQEAGFEQFF. The CDR3 DNA sequence: TGCGCCAGCAGCCAAGAAGCAGGGTTTGAGCAGTTCTTC.

This clonotype was counted only a few times. The chain is built from TRBV5-1 and TRBJ2-3; 7 positions agree with TRBD2. CDR3 length equals 16 residues. Germline V gene data show CDR1 as SGHRS and CDR2 as YFSETQ. V was pared by 0 bases and J by 2 bases, with 6 bases of the junction left unmatched. The CDR3 DNA reads as TGCGCCAGCAGCTTGGAAGAGGGGACTATCACAGATACGCAGTATTTT. This encodes CASSLEEGTITDTQYF.

This rearrangement joins TRBV5-1 to TRBJ2-2; D gene unclear. Deletions cut 4 bases from V and 6 bases from J, with 7 bases between. Germline V gene lookup returns CDR1 SGHRS and CDR2 YFSETQ. This CDR3 region has 12 residues. The CDR3 DNA reads as TGCGCCAGCAGCGGGTCCCCCGGGGAGCTGTTTTTT. This codes for CASSGSPGELFF. Full variable domain (missing parts from reference TRBV5-1 and TRBJ2-2): KAGVTQTPRYLIKTRGQQVTLSCSPISGHRSVSWYQQTPGQGLQFLFEYFSETQRNKGNFPGRFSGRQFSNSRSEMNVSTLELGDSALYLCASSGSPGELFFGEGSRLTVL.

This clonotype was counted only a few times. The rearrangement joins TRBV4-1 to TRBJ2-1, with 7 bases that match TRBD1. The CDR3 runs 17 residues. Trimming at V came to 2 bases and at J to 0 bases, leaving 7 bases not matched to a gene. Germline lookup yields CDR1 MGHRA and CDR2 YSYEKL. The CDR3 loop reads CASSQKTGWSSYNEQFF. The CDR3 DNA follows: TGCGCCAGCAGCCAAAAGACAGGGTGGAGCTCCTACAATGAGCAGTTCTTC.

This clonotype was recorded many times. The J gene is TRBJ2-5, the V gene TRBV12-3 or TRBV12-4; the D gene could be TRBD1 or TRBD2 (5 bases each). This CDR3 has 13 amino acids. Trimming cost V 7 bases and J 7 bases, with 16 bases left between them. In DNA form, the CDR3 reads TGTGCCAGCACCACCGGGGCCTCCGGGACCCAGTACTTC. Protein sequence: CASTTGASGTQYF.

The genes are TRBV6-5 and TRBJ2-7; 10 bases align to TRBD1. Germline lookup yields CDR1 MNHEY and CDR2 SVGAGI. Trimming took 2 bases from V and 4 from J; bases not matched to a gene: 14. The CDR3 spans 18 residues. CDR3 loop: CASSYTATWGQGSYEQYF. The CDR3 coding sequence is TGTGCCAGCAGTTACACGGCGACCTGGGGACAGGGGTCGTACGAGCAGTACTTC.

The chain recombines TRBV6-5 with TRBJ1-1, with D tentatively TRBD1 (6 bases). This CDR3 comprises 12 residues. Germline lookup yields CDR1 MNHEY and CDR2 SVGAGI. V lost 6 bases and J lost 5, with 10 bases in between. CDR3 bases: TGTGCCAGCAGGGACCAGGGGACTGAAGCTTTCTTT. Its translation is CASRDQGTEAFF.

The chain links TRBV6-1 to TRBJ1-6; no reliable D call. Germline V gene lookup returns CDR1 MNHNS and CDR2 SASEGT. The V end lost 2 bases, the J end lost 15 bases, and 17 bases lay between the germline ends. The CDR3 has 14 amino acids. Written as DNA, the CDR3 is TGTGCCAGCAGTGAAATCCCTCCGAGCCGAAACCTCCACTTT. This sequence encodes CASSEIPPSRNLHF.

In its sample, this clonotype was seen a few times. The genes are TRBV7-9 and TRBJ1-2; D is unclear. This CDR3 spans 11 amino acids. V lost 5 bases and J lost 8, with 9 bases in between. Germline assignment: CDR1 SEHNR and CDR2 FQNEAQ (reference sequence). Here the CDR3 DNA reads TGTGCCAGCAGCATAGGGCAAGGCTACACCTTC. It yields the protein CASSIGQGYTF.

A few counts support this clonotype. The chain employs TRBV7-9 and TRBJ2-3; D not resolved. V was trimmed by 2 bases and J by 0 bases, leaving 9 bases between them. This CDR3 is 15 amino acids long. The germline gives CDR1 SEHNR, CDR2 FQNEAQ (reference sequence). CDR3 sequence (DNA): TGTGCCAGCAGCTTAAGTCAGGCGAGCACAGATACGCAGTATTTT. This encodes CASSLSQASTDTQYF.

This clonotype was observed a handful of times. The chain has TRBV30 and TRBJ1-1; the match to TRBD1 covers 12 bases. The CDR3 spans 13 residues. V shed 8 bases, J shed 3 bases, and the junction held 4 bases outside the gene matches. Germline values: CDR1 GTSNPN, CDR2 SVGIG (reference sequence). CDR3 in amino acids: CAGTGGAYTEAFF. Here the CDR3 DNA reads TGTGCCGGGACAGGGGGCGCGTACACTGAAGCTTTCTTT.

The chain joins TRBV27 to TRBJ2-1; D gene ambiguous. Germline V gene lookup returns CDR1 MNHEY and CDR2 SMNVEV (reference sequence). The V gene lost 3 bases and the J gene lost 9 bases, with 6 bases spanning the gap. This CDR3 contains 11 residues. CDR3 amino acids: CASSFSGEQFF. CDR3 bases: TGTGCCAGCAGTTTTTCCGGTGAGCAGTTCTTC.

The chain recombines TRBV6-2 or TRBV6-3 with TRBJ2-7, with 10 bases that match TRBD1. The CDR3 length is 15 residues. Losses at the gene ends were 4 bases for V and 3 bases for J; bases not matched to a gene: 6. Germline V lookup: CDR1 MNHEY, CDR2 SVGEGT. CDR3 region: CASSSPGQGSYEQYF. CDR3 bases: TGTGCCAGCAGTTCCCCGGGACAGGGGAGCTACGAGCAGTACTTC.

This clonotype was found a few times. The gene calls are TRBV7-3 and TRBJ2-5; 7 bases fit TRBD2. After removal of 2 bases from V and 5 bases from J, the junction contained 8 bases not matched to a gene. The CDR3 runs to 15 residues. Germline V CDR1 and CDR2: SGHTA, FQGTGA. CDR3 nucleotide sequence: TGTGCCAGCAGCTTATTACCGGGAGGATTTGAGACCCAGTACTTC. It encodes CASSLLPGGFETQYF.

This clonotype came up a few times. V gene TRBV12-3 or TRBV12-4 combines with J gene TRBJ1-5, with TRBD1 as a possible D gene (6 bases). CDR3 length: 14 residues. V was cut by 7 bases and J by 3 bases, with 13 bases left in between. The CDR3 loop reads CASTADSPNQPQHF. The CDR3 DNA follows: TGTGCCAGCACAGCGGACAGTCCCAATCAGCCCCAGCATTTT.

This clonotype was seen once. The chain is built from TRBV20-1 and TRBJ2-7, with D possibly being TRBD1 or TRBD2 (5 bases each). This CDR3 has 11 residues. V lost 4 bases, J lost 4 bases, and 8 bases lay in between. Looked up from germline, CDR1 is DFQATT and CDR2 is SNEGSKA (reference sequence). As DNA, the CDR3 is TGCAGTGCTAAGGGACGGTACGAGCAGTACTTC. Protein sequence: CSAKGRYEQYF.

This clonotype has a handful of counts. The rearrangement joins TRBV18 to TRBJ2-4, with a tentative D call TRBD1 (6 bases). CDR1 is KGHSH and CDR2 is LQKENI in the germline V gene. This CDR3 spans 18 amino acids. The V gene lost 0 bases and the J gene lost 0 bases, with 15 bases spanning the gap. The CDR3 spells CASSPPGAESIAKNIQYF. The CDR3 region has the DNA TGTGCCAGCTCACCACCGGGGGCAGAATCTATAGCCAAAAACATTCAGTACTTC.

The chain has TRBV5-5 and TRBJ2-1; D uncertain. Germline CDR1 SGHKS, CDR2 YYEKEE (reference sequence). Trimming left V 0 bases short and J 0 bases short, with 19 bases between. CDR3 length: 19 residues. CDR3 sequence: CASSLAYRVALGSYNEQFF. CDR3 nucleotide sequence: TGTGCCAGCAGCTTGGCCTATCGGGTAGCCCTGGGCTCCTACAATGAGCAGTTCTTC.